This entry lists 2 T cell receptor beta chains sequenced from one sample in a study of CD8+ T cells in alopecia areata. RNA extraction was followed by reverse transcription into cDNA, which acted as the sequencing template. Clones were read by immunoSEQ multiplex PCR, and TCRdb kept only the in-frame ones, dropping some. The profile shows over 150,000 clones, 58% of them singletons. This sample's treatment: oral pan-JAK inhibitor, 5-10 mg twice daily. This sample comprised CD4+ T cells sorted from blood, obtained at week 24, from a patient treated with tofacitinib. These receptors were obtained from a human donor with alopecia areata.

There are a few counts of this clone. The genes are TRBV27 and TRBJ2-1, with TRBD2 identical over 13 bases. Germline CDR1 is MNHEY and CDR2 is SMNVEV (reference sequence). The CDR3 loop spans 14 amino acids. V was pared by 7 bases and J by 8 bases, with 5 bases of the junction left unmatched. The DNA of the CDR3 is TGTGCCAGCAAACTAGCGGGAGGGTCGGATGAGCAGTTCTTC. The encoded protein is CASKLAGGSDEQFF.

This clone was observed a few times. The rearrangement links TRBV5-6 to TRBJ2-5; no clear D gene. Trimming left V 4 bases short and J 4 bases short, with 17 bases between. The CDR3 sequence is 15 residues long. Germline CDR1 is SGHDT and CDR2 is YYEEEE. The chain's CDR3 is CASSPGAEWGETQYF. Written as DNA, the CDR3 is TGTGCCAGCAGCCCTGGCGCGGAATGGGGAGAGACCCAGTACTTC.